Described below is a single TCR beta chain sequence and its context. Combining a sample-barcoded 5' primer with a J-beta primer mix, a second PCR ran for about 6 to 11 cycles. MiXCR, applied by TCRdb to the 5' RACE reads, yields one record per CDR3 protein. The sample lists hundreds of thousands of distinct CDR3 sequences, 58% occurring once. The data stem from a study of blood T cells in healthy people across ages. Study context: Researchers report that template switching captured about one barcoded beta molecule per two T cells.

The germline V gene has CDR1 SGHRS and CDR2 YFSETQ. This CDR3 spans 16 amino acids. J gave up 5 bases and V 4 bases, and 10 bases lay outside the gene matches. The chain combines TRBV5-1 with TRBJ2-5, with 11 bases matching TRBD2. Sample: blood. The sequence was collected from a man in his sixties in good health. The CDR3 region has the DNA TGCGCCAGCAGCCTAAATAGCGGGGGGGCGGAGGAGACCCAGTACTTC. Translated: CASSLNSGGAEETQYF.